The source of this T cell receptor (beta chain) is a study of blood T cells in healthy people across ages. Around 10 milliliters of peripheral blood were drawn from each donor. Total RNA, at least 5.5 micrograms per sample, came from PBMCs. V was clipped by 4 bases and J by 2 bases, with 8 bases between them. The V gene's germline CDR1 is LGHDT and CDR2 YNNKEL (reference sequence). The CDR3 is 13 residues long. This clonotype was observed a few times. The authors ran a second PCR of roughly 6 to 12 cycles using a sample-barcoded 5' primer and a J-beta primer mix. Tags on each cDNA molecule came from a template-switch adaptor with 12 random nucleotides. From each sample, at least 3 million paired-end reads containing CDR3 were obtained. MiXCR, run by TCRdb on the 5' RACE reads, gives a single entry per CDR3 protein. The data hold approximately 800,000 distinct CDR3 sequences, with 53% observed a single time.

The chain combines TRBV3-1 with TRBJ2-5; D is ambiguous. The source material was blood. The source of this sequence is an older man in good health. CDR3: CASSPTLQETQYF. For the CDR3, the DNA is TGTGCCAGCAGCCCGACCCTACAAGAGACCCAGTACTTC.